What follows are 30 T cell receptor beta chains derived from one specimen sequenced in a study of early T cells in non-severe SARS-CoV-2 infection. TCRdb reprocessed the 5' RACE reads with MiXCR, giving one entry per CDR3 protein. Of roughly 61,000 distinct CDR3 sequences in the sample, about 13% were seen once. Source: whole blood, taken at baseline. These receptors all come from an adult who was a healthcare worker with PCR-confirmed SARS-CoV-2 infection or an uninfected control (not recorded which).

This chain connects TRBV29-1 to TRBJ1-1, with TRBD1 matching 8 bases. CDR1 is SQVTM and CDR2 is ANQGSEA in the germline V gene. The CDR3 totals 12 residues. As DNA, the CDR3 is TGCAGTGCGGACAGGGATAACACTGAAGCTTTCTTT. Translation: CSADRDNTEAFF. The variable domain in full, completed from reference TRBV29-1 and TRBJ1-1, reads SAVISQKPSRDICQRGTSLTIQCQVDSQVTMMFWYRQQPGQSLTLIATANQGSEATYESGFVIDKFPISRPNLTFSTLTVSNMSPEDSSIYLCSADRDNTEAFFGQGTRLTVV.

This clonotype came up a few times. This chain's CDR3 is CSARGEQSSYNEQFF. Here the CDR3 DNA reads TGCAGTGCTAGGGGCGAACAGAGCTCCTACAATGAGCAGTTCTTC. This chain links TRBV20-1 with TRBJ2-1; no firm D call. Germline assignment: CDR1 DFQATT and CDR2 SNEGSKA (reference sequence). The CDR3 runs 15 residues. V was clipped by 3 bases and J by 0 bases, with 12 bases between them.

This chain connects TRBV19 to TRBJ2-1; D is possibly TRBD1 or TRBD2 (5 bases each). Germline CDR1 is LNHDA and CDR2 is SQIVND (reference sequence). The CDR3 is 16 amino acids. V shed 9 bases and J shed 0 bases, with 18 bases lying between them. CDR3 bases: TGTGCCAGCCAAAGAAAGTCGGGGACCTCCTACAATGAGCAGTTCTTC. Translation gives CASQRKSGTSYNEQFF.

This clonotype occurred many times. The V call is TRBV20-1, the J call TRBJ2-1; D call uncertain. The length of the CDR3 is 12 residues. The V gene lost 3 bases and the J gene lost 6 bases, with 9 bases spanning the gap. CDR1 DFQATT and CDR2 SNEGSKA come from the germline V gene (reference sequence). CDR3 DNA sequence: TGCAGTGCTAGGGGCCTTATCAATGAGCAGTTCTTC. Translating it yields CSARGLINEQFF.

The chain employs TRBV7-2 and TRBJ2-7, with D perhaps given as TRBD1 or TRBD2 (5 bases each). The CDR3 has 15 amino acids. Trimming stripped 1 base from V and 3 bases from J, with 13 bases between. Germline lookup yields CDR1 SGHTA and CDR2 FQGNSA. CDR3 nucleotides: TGTGCCAGCAGCTTAGATGGGGGAGCACGCTACGAGCAGTACTTC. Protein: CASSLDGGARYEQYF.

Ten or more counts support this clonotype. The V and J genes are TRBV11-2 and TRBJ2-5; D might be TRBD1 (5 bases). Germline V CDR1 and CDR2: SGHAT, FQNNGV. Deletions cut 2 bases from V and 5 bases from J, with 6 bases between. The CDR3 sequence is 12 residues long. Here the CDR3 DNA reads TGTGCCAGCAGCTTAAAGGGGGAGACCCAGTACTTC. Protein sequence: CASSLKGETQYF. Together with reference TRBV11-2 and TRBJ2-5, the CDR3 gives the full variable domain: EAGVAQSPRYKIIEKRQSVAFWCNPISGHATLYWYQQILGQGPKLLIQFQNNGVVDDSQLPKDRFSAERLKGVDSTLKIQPAKLEDSAVYLCASSLKGETQYFGPGTRLLVL.

This clonotype was seen repeatedly, ten times or more. The CDR3 sequence: CASRVLENTGELFF. The CDR3 nucleotides are TGTGCCAGCAGGGTCTTAGAAAACACCGGGGAGCTGTTTTTT. The rearrangement uses TRBV28 and TRBJ2-2, with D unclear. The V gene's germline CDR1 is MDHEN and CDR2 SYDVKM. The ends were cut back, 6 bases at V and 2 bases at J, with 10 bases in the middle. The CDR3 is 14 residues long. The entire variable domain, with the rest obtained from reference TRBV28 and TRBJ2-2, is as follows: DVKVTQSSRYLVKRTGEKVFLECVQDMDHENMFWYRQDPGLGLRLIYFSYDVKMKEKGDIPEGYSVSREKKERFSLILESASTNQTSMYLCASRVLENTGELFFGEGSRLTVL.

This clonotype came up a few times. This chain connects TRBV7-2 to TRBJ2-3; the match to TRBD2 covers 8 bases. Unmatched junction bases numbered 7, after V lost 6 bases and J lost 2 bases. Germline CDR1 reads SGHTA; CDR2 reads FQGNSA. This CDR3 has 15 residues. The CDR3: CASRQWTSITDTQYF. The CDR3 nucleotides are TGTGCCAGCAGACAATGGACTAGCATCACAGATACGCAGTATTTT.

V gene TRBV5-1 combines with J gene TRBJ1-1; D possibly corresponds to TRBD1 (6 bases). The CDR3 contains 14 residues. V shed 3 bases and J shed 2 bases, with 11 bases lying between them. Germline loops: CDR1 SGHRS, CDR2 YFSETQ. CDR3 nucleotides: TGCGCCAGCAGCTCGGGGGGGCCCAACACTGAAGCTTTCTTT. It is translated as CASSSGGPNTEAFF. The complete variable domain, with remaining parts taken from reference TRBV5-1 and TRBJ1-1, reads KAGVTQTPRYLIKTRGQQVTLSCSPISGHRSVSWYQQTPGQGLQFLFEYFSETQRNKGNFPGRFSGRQFSNSRSEMNVSTLELGDSALYLCASSSGGPNTEAFFGQGTRLTVV.

This clonotype was seen repeatedly, ten times or more. The chain has TRBV13 and TRBJ2-3; TRBD2 matches 11 bases. Germline CDR1 is PRHDT and CDR2 is FYEKMQ (reference sequence). Trimming cost V 4 bases and J 4 bases; bases outside gene matches: 7. The CDR3 sequence is 16 residues long. CDR3: CASSSATSGKADTQYF. For the CDR3, the DNA is TGTGCCAGCAGCTCCGCGACTAGCGGGAAGGCAGATACGCAGTATTTT.

The V and J genes are TRBV10-3 and TRBJ2-1; D is unclear. The CDR3 runs to 12 residues. Trimming removed 3 bases at V and 8 bases at J, with 8 bases between. Germline loops: CDR1 ENHRY, CDR2 SYGVKD. CDR3 protein: CAISDMADEQFF. The DNA for the CDR3 is TGTGCCATCAGTGACATGGCGGATGAGCAGTTCTTC.

V gene TRBV28 combines with J gene TRBJ2-7; TRBD2 agrees at 10 bases. Looked up from germline, CDR1 is MDHEN and CDR2 is SYDVKM. Trimming removed 3 bases from V and 1 base from J; junction bases left unmatched: 6. The CDR3 sequence is 16 residues long. CDR3 in DNA: TGTGCCAGCAGTTTCCCTAGCGGGGGACCATCCTACGAGCAGTACTTC. Translated: CASSFPSGGPSYEQYF.

The chain is built from TRBV29-1 and TRBJ2-7; 7 bases are a match to TRBD1. The CDR3 is 15 amino acids. Germline V lookup: CDR1 SQVTM, CDR2 ANQGSEA. V lost 0 bases to trimming and J lost 4 bases; unmatched junction nucleotides: 9. The CDR3 DNA is TGCAGCGTTGAAGATCAACAGGGGCAAGTGTACGAGCAGTACTTC. This encodes CSVEDQQGQVYEQYF.

This clonotype was counted at least ten times. This chain links TRBV20-1 with TRBJ2-5; TRBD2 agrees at 9 bases. V lost 1 base and J lost 4; bases outside the gene matches: 4. This CDR3 region has 14 residues. Germline CDR1 DFQATT, CDR2 SNEGSKA (reference sequence). In nucleotides, the CDR3 is TGCAGTGCTAGAGCGGCGGGAGGGCCAGAGACCCAGTACTTC. Amino acids: CSARAAGGPETQYF.

This clonotype has only a few counts. V and J are TRBV4-2 and TRBJ2-2; 10 nucleotides align to TRBD2. Germline V CDR1 and CDR2: LGHNA, YNFKEQ. The V and J ends lost 1 base and 1 base, in that order; junction bases with no gene match: 6. The CDR3 runs to 18 residues. CDR3 region: CASSQVELAGLNTGELFF. CDR3 sequence (DNA): TGTGCCAGCAGCCAAGTAGAACTAGCGGGATTGAACACCGGGGAGCTGTTTTTT.

The chain links TRBV6-5 to TRBJ2-1; 11 bases align to TRBD2. The CDR3 totals 15 residues. From germline, CDR1 is MNHEY and CDR2 SVGAGI. V shed 4 bases, J shed 3 bases, and the junction held 2 bases outside the gene matches. The CDR3 loop reads CASSFSGGDYNEQFF. The CDR3 region has the DNA TGTGCCAGCAGTTTTAGCGGGGGGGACTACAATGAGCAGTTCTTC.

This clonotype was seen many times. This chain connects TRBV29-1 to TRBJ2-4, with unresolved D. CDR3 length: 14 amino acids. Trimming removed 6 bases from V and 0 bases from J, with 12 bases in between. Germline assignment: CDR1 SQVTM and CDR2 ANQGSEA. CDR3 DNA sequence: TGCAGCGTCTCGGACGGTGTAGCCAAAAACATTCAGTACTTC. Translating gives CSVSDGVAKNIQYF.

This rearrangement joins TRBV4-1 to TRBJ1-4; D is undetermined. Germline-derived CDR1 and CDR2 are MGHRA and YSYEKL. With 1 base removed from V and 5 bases from J, the gap between germline ends came to 20 bases. This CDR3 has 18 residues. The CDR3: CASSQAPGPGSQNEKLFF. CDR3 in DNA: TGCGCCAGCAGCCAAGCGCCGGGTCCTGGCAGCCAAAATGAAAAACTGTTTTTT.

This clonotype came up a few times. This chain joins TRBV19 and TRBJ2-3, with TRBD1 matching over 10 bases. The V gene end was trimmed by 5 bases and the J gene end by 4 bases; junction bases not matched to a gene: 3. Looked up from germline, CDR1 is LNHDA and CDR2 is SQIVND (reference sequence). This CDR3 has 14 residues. CDR3 nucleotides: TGTGCCAGTAGTCCGGACAGGGGGGCAGATACGCAGTATTTT. It yields the protein CASSPDRGADTQYF.

This clonotype was found a few times. The chain is built from TRBV10-2 and TRBJ2-1, with 8 bases aligning to TRBD1. CDR3 length equals 14 residues. J was trimmed by 1 base and V by 9 bases; bases with no gene match: 5. Looked up from germline, CDR1 is WSHSY and CDR2 is SAAADI. The CDR3 coding sequence is TGCGCCAGTCAGGGGGCGGCGTCCTACAATGAGCAGTTCTTC. Translated, it gives CASQGAASYNEQFF.

This clonotype was seen once. The V and J genes are TRBV20-1 and TRBJ2-7; a possible D gene is TRBD2 (6 bases). Trimming stripped 3 bases from V and 6 bases from J, with 18 bases between. The CDR3 contains 14 residues. The V gene's germline CDR1 is DFQATT and CDR2 SNEGSKA (reference sequence). The DNA for the CDR3 is TGCAGTGCTAGGGAAAGACTAGGAACCCGCGAGCAGTACTTC. It encodes CSARERLGTREQYF.

This clonotype turned up a few times. This chain connects TRBV9 to TRBJ2-5; the D gene is possibly TRBD2 (5 bases). CDR3 length: 14 residues. The germline V gene has CDR1 SGDLS and CDR2 YYNGEE. Trimming stripped 2 bases from V and 4 bases from J, with 12 bases between. The CDR3 region has the DNA TGTGCCAGCAGCGTCTCCCCTGAGGGAGAGACCCAGTACTTC. This codes for CASSVSPEGETQYF.

By share, this clonotype counts as medium-sized (0.01 to 0.1%). The chain links TRBV7-6 to TRBJ2-6, with D unresolved. CDR1 is SGHVS, CDR2 FNYEAQ, per germline. The CDR3 length is 19 residues. The ends were cut back, 5 bases at V and 0 bases at J, with 20 bases in the middle. The CDR3 DNA follows: TGTGCCAGCAGCCCCCCTTCGAGAGGTCGTAGCTCTGGGGCCAACGTCCTGACTTTC. As protein: CASSPPSRGRSSGANVLTF.

This rearrangement joins TRBV12-3 or TRBV12-4 to TRBJ1-2; D uncertain. The CDR3 length is 13 residues. V was shortened by 3 bases and J by 4 bases, with 9 bases between the two germline ends. The CDR3 DNA reads as TGTGCCAGCAGTTTGGGCAGAGCCTATGGCTACACCTTC. Its protein is CASSLGRAYGYTF.

The chain combines TRBV19 with TRBJ2-7, with TRBD2 matching 7 bases. The CDR3 consists of 14 residues. CDR1 and CDR2 (germline): LNHDA, SQIVND (reference sequence). The junction had 11 bases not matched to a gene; V was cut back by 7 bases and J by 5 bases. As DNA, the CDR3 is TGTGCCAGTACCCGGGAGGTAGGAACCCACGAGCAGTACTTC. Amino acid sequence: CASTREVGTHEQYF.

J is TRBJ1-1 and V is TRBV6-6; 10 bases agree with TRBD1. The CDR3 has 17 residues. Germline V CDR1 and CDR2: MNHNY, SVGAGI (reference sequence). Trimming removed 0 bases from V and 1 base from J; junction bases left unmatched: 5. CDR3 DNA: TGTGCCAGCAGTTACTCAAGGACAGGGGGGCCGAACACTGAAGCTTTCTTT. Translating it yields CASSYSRTGGPNTEAFF.

The sample holds many counts of this clonotype. The rearrangement links TRBV27 to TRBJ1-1; TRBD1 matches at 9 bases. J lost 1 base, V lost 6 bases, and 9 bases had no gene match. This CDR3 contains 16 residues. Germline CDR1 reads MNHEY; CDR2 reads SMNVEV (reference sequence). The CDR3 protein is CASSRGTGGGNTEAFF. Here the CDR3 DNA reads TGTGCCAGCAGCCGGGGCACAGGGGGCGGGAACACTGAAGCTTTCTTT.

This clonotype was seen only a few times. The V and J genes are TRBV6-5 and TRBJ2-6, with D tentatively TRBD1 or TRBD2 (5 bases each). The CDR3 loop spans 18 amino acids. CDR1 and CDR2 (germline): MNHEY, SVGAGI. V was cut by 5 bases and J by 0 bases, with 17 bases left in between. The CDR3 here is CASSTRGAEPSGANVLTF. CDR3 DNA sequence: TGTGCCAGCAGTACTAGGGGCGCGGAGCCCTCTGGGGCCAACGTCCTGACTTTC.

The DNA for the CDR3 is TGTGCCAGCCAGACGGAAAATCAGCCCCAGCATTTT. Amino acids: CASQTENQPQHF. The genes are TRBV6-5 and TRBJ1-5; D not resolved. From germline, CDR1 is MNHEY and CDR2 SVGAGI. This CDR3 region has 12 residues. Deletions cut 8 bases from V and 4 bases from J, with 9 bases between.

A few counts support this clonotype. The chain combines TRBV30 with TRBJ2-1, with a weak D call TRBD1 (5 bases). Germline V gene sequence: CDR1 GTSNPN, CDR2 SVGIG (reference sequence). Trimming cost V 2 bases and J 5 bases, with 7 bases left between them. The CDR3 contains 12 residues. The CDR3 DNA is TGTGCCTGGAGTATGACAGACAATGAGCAGTTCTTC. The encoded protein is CAWSMTDNEQFF.